This T cell receptor beta chain was captured in a study of cytomegalovirus exposure and HLA in healthy donors. For the study at large: Prior work identified 95 million to 120 million unique TCR beta sequences in 190 million or so T cells. Of the donors genotyped, approximately 400 in all, about 81% fell in the Caucasian-associated ancestry cluster.

The PCR used 60 Vbeta and 13 Jbeta primers. The protocol was immunoSEQ multiplex PCR, while the TCRdb copy is restricted to in-frame clones and leaves out a portion. This table holds hundreds of thousands of clones, 76% found once. The V segment lost 5 bases and the J segment 6 bases; nucleotides outside the gene matches: 5. CDR3 length: 14 amino acids. The germline CDR1 and CDR2 sequences are SGHNT and YENEEA. This sequence originates from a man between 18 and 29 years old in good health and CMV-seronegative. Sequences were obtained from PBMCs. The chain recombines TRBV11-3 with TRBJ2-1; 9 nucleotides align to TRBD2. The CDR3 DNA follows: TGTGCCAGCAGCCCCGGGACTAGCAGCAATGAGCAGTTCTTC. Translated: CASSPGTSSNEQFF. The complete variable domain, with remaining parts taken from reference TRBV11-3 and TRBJ2-1, reads EAGVVQSPRYKIIEKKQPVAFWCNPISGHNTLYWYLQNLGQGPELLIRYENEEAVDDSQLPKDRFSAERLKGVDSTLKIQPAELGDSAVYLCASSPGTSSNEQFFGPGTRLTVL.